This TCR beta chain was retrieved from a study of blood T cell repertoires in COVID-19. Overall study: The United States, Italy and Spain supplied acute and convalescent COVID-19 samples.

The germline V gene has CDR1 LNHDA and CDR2 SQIVND (reference sequence). The CDR3 loop spans 14 amino acids. After removal of 4 bases from V and 4 bases from J, the junction contained 3 bases not matched to a gene. Assay: immunoSEQ multiplex PCR; the TCRdb copy retains only in-frame clones and omits some. This table has approximately 99,000 clones, approximately 85% appearing once. Sequenced sample: peripheral blood. This receptor was obtained from a human donor in a cohort sampled during active COVID-19. The chain carries TRBV19 and TRBJ1-4; 7 bases are shared with TRBD1. The CDR3 protein is CASSTGQSNEKLFF. CDR3 nucleotides: TGTGCCAGTAGTACGGGACAGAGTAATGAAAAACTGTTTTTT.